This passage covers 29 T cell receptor beta chains from one sample sequenced in a study of blood T cells in healthy people across ages. A J-beta primer mix and a sample-barcoded 5' primer were used in a second PCR of roughly 6 to 11 cycles. One entry per CDR3 protein results from TCRdb running MiXCR on the 5' RACE reads. The sample holds around 990,000 distinct CDR3 sequences, roughly two fifths seen once. The sequencing sample was made of blood. The receptors stem from a man younger than 30 in good health.

There are a few counts of this clonotype. The rearrangement uses TRBV7-9 and TRBJ2-5; 7 bases are shared with TRBD1. The J call may be in error: the DNA end matches TRBJ2-7 better. Germline V lookup: CDR1 SEHNR, CDR2 FQNEAQ (reference sequence). This CDR3 has 12 residues. The CDR3 reads CASSWDSFEQYF. DNA of the CDR3: TGTGCCAGCAGCTGGGACAGTTTCGAGCAGTACTTC.

The chain uses TRBV5-6 and TRBJ1-2, with D possibly TRBD1 on 6 matching bases. Germline V lookup: CDR1 SGHDT, CDR2 YYEEEE. CDR3 length equals 17 residues. Between the trimmed V and J ends, which lost 5 bases and 4 bases, there was a span of 24 bases. The CDR3 DNA sequence: TGTGCCAGCAGAACGCGACAGGCCGCCGCTGATTTCTATGGCTACACCTTC. It codes for CASRTRQAAADFYGYTF.

The rearrangement uses TRBV4-3 and TRBJ1-3; 8 nucleotides line up with TRBD1. The CDR3 extends over 16 amino acids. V was clipped by 3 bases and J by 0 bases; unmatched bases: 4. The germline V gene encodes CDR1 LGHNA and CDR2 YSLEER. In DNA, the CDR3 is TGCGCCAGCAGCCAGGACAGGGAGAGCTCTGGAAACACCATATATTTT. Its protein is CASSQDRESSGNTIYF.

In this sample, this clonotype turned up once. The genes are TRBV2 and TRBJ2-1, with TRBD2 matching over 14 bases. The CDR3 sequence is 18 residues long. Germline CDR1 reads SNHLY; CDR2 reads FYNNEI. J was trimmed by 7 bases and V by 4 bases; bases with no gene match: 12. For the CDR3, the DNA is TGTGCCAGCAGTGGACTAGCGGGGGGGCTCGGTCGGGGGAATGAGCAGTTCTTC. It codes for CASSGLAGGLGRGNEQFF.

About this clonotype: A read error is possible here, since a much larger clone lies one base away. The CDR3 region is CTSSSGTVITYEQYF. The CDR3 DNA is TGTACCAGCAGCTCCGGGACAGTGATAACCTACGAGCAGTACTTC. The chain combines TRBV7-2 with TRBJ2-7; 7 bases map to TRBD1. The germline V gene has CDR1 SGHTA and CDR2 FQGNSA. Trimming cost V 4 bases and J 2 bases; bases outside gene matches: 8. The CDR3 is 15 amino acids.

This clonotype was counted between two and nine times. The genes are TRBV20-1 and TRBJ1-5; possible D gene TRBD1, 5 bases. With 1 base removed from V and 0 bases from J, the gap between germline ends came to 10 bases. CDR1 is DFQATT, CDR2 SNEGSKA, per germline (reference sequence). This CDR3 has 15 amino acids. CDR3 loop: CSARGDSLSNQPQHF. CDR3 coding DNA: TGCAGTGCTAGAGGGGACTCTCTTAGCAATCAGCCCCAGCATTTT.

The sample holds many counts of this clonotype. The rearrangement joins TRBV5-1 to TRBJ2-3; 9 positions match TRBD2. CDR3 size: 14 residues. The ends lost 4 bases at V and 5 bases at J; junction bases unmatched: 5. In germline, CDR1 is SGHRS, CDR2 YFSETQ. CDR3 nucleotide sequence: TGCGCCAGCAGCCAGGGACTAGCCGGAGATACGCAGTATTTT. It codes for CASSQGLAGDTQYF.

This clonotype showed up just a few times. The V call is TRBV10-3, the J call TRBJ2-1; D remains unclear. Trimming shortened V by 4 bases and J by 6 bases, and 10 bases separated the two germline ends. The CDR3 consists of 13 residues. Germline assignment: CDR1 ENHRY and CDR2 SYGVKD. In DNA, the CDR3 is TGTGCCATCAGTGCTGGATCGCCCAATGAGCAGTTCTTC. It is translated as CAISAGSPNEQFF.

The gene calls are TRBV29-1 and TRBJ2-3; the D call may be TRBD1 or TRBD2 (6 bases each). Germline CDR1 reads SQVTM; CDR2 reads ANQGSEA. V was trimmed by 5 bases and J by 4 bases, leaving 16 bases between them. The CDR3 has 14 residues. CDR3 nucleotide sequence: TGCAGCGTTTTACTAGCCGGGGGCGCAGATACGCAGTATTTT. Its translation is CSVLLAGGADTQYF.

This clonotype was seen more than once but under ten times. The chain recombines TRBV20-1 with TRBJ2-5; 9 nucleotides align to TRBD2. Gene TRBJ2-7 matches the end of the DNA better, so the J call may be wrong. Germline V CDR1 and CDR2: DFQATT, SNEGSKA (reference sequence). The CDR3 totals 14 residues. CDR3 residues: CSARDLAGDYEQYF. The CDR3 region has the DNA TGCAGTGCTAGAGATTTAGCGGGGGACTACGAGCAGTACTTC.

The chain joins TRBV6-4 to TRBJ2-1, with 7 bases identical to TRBD2. The CDR3 consists of 17 residues. Germline V CDR1 and CDR2: MRHNA, SNTAGT. V lost 3 bases to trimming and J lost 2 bases; unmatched junction nucleotides: 10. The CDR3 here is CASSDRVGGTAYNEQFF. In nucleotides, the CDR3 is TGTGCCAGCAGTGATCGCGTCGGGGGGACCGCCTACAATGAGCAGTTCTTC.

V gene TRBV4-3 combines with J gene TRBJ2-2; D might be TRBD2 (8 bases). Germline lookup yields CDR1 LGHNA and CDR2 YSLEER. Deletions cut 4 bases from V and 3 bases from J, with 18 bases between. There are 17 residues in the CDR3. CDR3 sequence (DNA): TGCGCCAGCAGCCCTCTTATAGCGGGGACAGACACCGGGGAGCTGTTTTTT. It codes for CASSPLIAGTDTGELFF.

V gene TRBV2 combines with J gene TRBJ2-4, with D possibly being TRBD2 (5 bases). The J call may be incorrect, as the DNA end agrees better with TRBJ2-5. The germline V gene encodes CDR1 SNHLY and CDR2 FYNNEI. The CDR3 is made up of 12 amino acids. The DNA for the CDR3 is TGTGCCAGCAGTCTAGCCCGAGGGACCCAGTACTTC. Its translation is CASSLARGTQYF.

In its sample, this clonotype was seen once. This chain uses TRBV6-2 or TRBV6-3 with TRBJ1-1, with D maybe TRBD1 (6 bases). This CDR3 spans 12 amino acids. Per germline, CDR1 MNHEY and CDR2 SVGEGT. Between the trimmed V and J ends, which lost 3 bases and 8 bases, there was a span of 10 bases. DNA for the CDR3: TGTGCCAGCAGTTATTACAGGGAGGAAGCTTTCTTT. Protein product: CASSYYREEAFF.

V and J are TRBV7-2 and TRBJ2-5; D uncertain. Trimming removed 5 bases from V and 3 bases from J, with 13 bases in between. Germline V gene lookup returns CDR1 SGHTA and CDR2 FQGNSA. This CDR3 contains 14 residues. The CDR3 region is CASSPQVSKETQYF. The CDR3 nucleotides are TGTGCCAGCAGCCCCCAAGTTAGCAAAGAGACCCAGTACTTC.

This clonotype came up a few times. This chain uses TRBV9 with TRBJ2-3; D perhaps matches TRBD2 (5 bases). The V gene's germline CDR1 is SGDLS and CDR2 YYNGEE. V was trimmed by 3 bases and J by 4 bases, leaving 9 bases between them. The CDR3 runs to 13 residues. This CDR3 is CASSADSPDTQYF. Here the CDR3 DNA reads TGTGCCAGCAGCGCGGACTCCCCAGATACGCAGTATTTT.

V and J are TRBV9 and TRBJ2-1; 14 bases align to TRBD2. The V gene's germline CDR1 is SGDLS and CDR2 YYNGEE. J lost 4 bases, V lost 6 bases, and 12 bases had no gene match. The CDR3 runs to 18 residues. CDR3 sequence reads: CASTKTSGGGFSYNEQFF. The CDR3 nucleotides are TGTGCCAGCACCAAGACTAGCGGGGGGGGCTTTTCGTACAATGAGCAGTTCTTC.

V gene TRBV7-9 combines with J gene TRBJ2-1, with D uncertain. The CDR3 is made up of 15 amino acids. V was cut by 2 bases and J by 7 bases, with 15 bases left in between. Germline V lookup: CDR1 SEHNR, CDR2 FQNEAQ (reference sequence). The CDR3 region is CASSLHRADRNEQFF. The DNA of the CDR3 is TGTGCCAGCAGCTTACATAGGGCAGATAGGAATGAGCAGTTCTTC.

This clonotype came up a few times. CDR3 sequence reads: CASSTGFEQYF. CDR3 coding DNA: TGTGCCAGCAGCACAGGGTTCGAGCAGTACTTC. V gene TRBV12-3 or TRBV12-4 combines with J gene TRBJ2-7, with D possibly matching TRBD1 (6 bases). V lost 6 bases and J 6 bases, leaving 9 bases between the germline ends. This CDR3 spans 11 amino acids.

A single count supports this clonotype. Mismatch with germline at one junction end may stem from a read error. The V gene is TRBV5-1, the J gene TRBJ2-1; 7 bases fit TRBD1. Germline CDR1 and CDR2: SGHRS and YFSETQ. The CDR3 length is 16 residues. For the CDR3, the DNA is TGCGCCAGCAGCTCCTCAGGGGGTGTGTCCTACAATGGGCAGTTCTTC. Protein sequence: CASSSSGGVSYNGQFF.

The chain links TRBV4-1 to TRBJ2-3, with D unresolved. Looked up from germline, CDR1 is MGHRA and CDR2 is YSYEKL. V was pared by 3 bases and J by 0 bases, with 19 bases between. This CDR3 region has 18 residues. In DNA, the CDR3 is TGCGCCAGCAGCCAGACCCTAGGGTCGGGCCTTAGCACAGATACGCAGTATTTT. Translating it yields CASSQTLGSGLSTDTQYF.

The rearrangement joins TRBV7-9 to TRBJ1-1; D might be TRBD1 (6 bases). Germline lookup yields CDR1 SEHNR and CDR2 FQNEAQ (reference sequence). Trimming took 6 bases from V and 0 from J, leaving 14 bases between them. The length of the CDR3 is 15 residues. The CDR3 spells CASRPSTGLNTEAFF. The CDR3 region has the DNA TGTGCCAGCAGACCCTCGACAGGACTGAACACTGAAGCTTTCTTT.

The chain recombines TRBV3-1 with TRBJ2-7; D is uncertain. Between the trimmed V and J ends, which lost 3 bases and 2 bases, there was a span of 8 bases. The germline CDR1 and CDR2 sequences are LGHDT and YNNKEL (reference sequence). This CDR3 has 13 amino acids. Here the CDR3 DNA reads TGTGCCAGCAGCCACCGTTCCCCCTACGAGCAGTACTTC. The encoded protein is CASSHRSPYEQYF.

The rearrangement joins TRBV3-1 to TRBJ2-3, with TRBD2 matching 13 bases. Trimming cost V 4 bases and J 4 bases; bases outside gene matches: 8. In germline, CDR1 is LGHDT, CDR2 YNNKEL (reference sequence). The CDR3 has 17 amino acids. This CDR3 reads CASSLGLAGAESDTQYF. CDR3 coding DNA: TGTGCCAGCAGCCTAGGACTAGCGGGGGCCGAATCAGATACGCAGTATTTT.

The chain recombines TRBV9 with TRBJ1-1; D is possibly TRBD1 (5 bases). This CDR3 is built from 16 residues. Trimming shortened V by 3 bases and J by 2 bases, and 17 bases separated the two germline ends. CDR1 and CDR2 (germline): SGDLS, YYNGEE. CDR3 sequence: CASSGSRDRRNTEAFF. The CDR3 bases are TGTGCCAGCAGCGGAAGCCGGGACCGACGAAACACTGAAGCTTTCTTT. The whole variable domain, filled in from reference TRBV9 and TRBJ1-1, reads DSGVTQTPKHLITATGQRVTLRCSPRSGDLSVYWYQQSLDQGLQFLIQYYNGEERAKGNILERFSAQQFPDLHSELNLSSLELGDSALYFCASSGSRDRRNTEAFFGQGTRLTVV.

V is TRBV12-3 or TRBV12-4 and J is TRBJ2-3; D is possibly TRBD1 (5 bases). The V end was cut by 8 bases, the J end by 7 bases, with 13 bases between. This CDR3 is built from 12 residues. CDR3 in DNA: TGTGCCAGCGCCGAACAGGATTATACGCAGTATTTT. It yields the protein CASAEQDYTQYF.

This clonotype was observed a few times. V and J are TRBV6-1 and TRBJ2-1; D ambiguous. The CDR3 consists of 14 residues. Germline V gene sequence: CDR1 MNHNS, CDR2 SASEGT. Trimming left V 3 bases short and J 4 bases short, with 10 bases between. The CDR3 region is CASSDRTSYNEQFF. The CDR3 DNA reads TGTGCCAGCAGTGATAGGACGTCTTACAATGAGCAGTTCTTC.

The chain carries TRBV7-6 and TRBJ2-1; tentative D call: TRBD1 (6 bases). The CDR3 has 16 amino acids. Trimming stripped 1 base from V and 9 bases from J, with 19 bases between. Germline CDR1 and CDR2: SGHVS and FNYEAQ. CDR3 sequence reads: CASSLGHRASASEQFF. The CDR3 nucleotides read TGTGCCAGCAGCTTAGGCCACAGGGCTTCTGCCAGTGAGCAGTTCTTC.

With regard to this clonotype: At one of its ends the junction is not consistent with the germline gene, which may arise from a read error. The chain has TRBV20-1 and TRBJ2-3, with D unclear. The CDR3 totals 13 residues. Germline CDR1 and CDR2: DFQATT and SNEGSKA (reference sequence). In nucleotides, the CDR3 is TGCAGTGCTAGAGTCCCCCGCACGGATACGCAGTATTTT. It codes for CSARVPRTDTQYF.